This T cell receptor (beta chain) derives from a study of T cells after yellow fever vaccination. The CDR3 totals 14 residues. CDR1 and CDR2 from the germline V gene are SGHTA and FQGNSA. Trimming removed 7 bases from V and 3 bases from J; junction bases left unmatched: 6. TCRdb reanalysed the 5' RACE reads using MiXCR and keeps one entry per CDR3 protein. The sample lists 500,000 to 650,000 distinct CDR3 sequences, over 9% seen once, with under 15% in the top ten. V is TRBV7-2 and J is TRBJ1-5; 7 positions match TRBD1. The starting material was PBMCs, obtained on the day of the yellow fever booster vaccination. This TCR derives from a young man who received the YFV17D yellow fever vaccine. CDR3 protein: CASTEDRDNQPQHF. CDR3 bases: TGTGCCAGCACCGAAGACAGGGACAATCAGCCCCAGCATTTT.